This passage covers 25 T cell receptor beta chains from one sample sequenced in a study of cytomegalovirus exposure and HLA in healthy donors. The PCR was carried out with 60 Vbeta primers and 13 Jbeta primers. Profiling relied on immunoSEQ multiplex PCR, and the TCRdb table lists in-frame clones only, not all of them. The data contain about 98,000 clones, approximately 71% of them singletons. What was sequenced was PBMCs. The receptors stem from a male donor in good health and CMV-seropositive.

This chain links TRBV4-1 with TRBJ1-5; weak D call: TRBD1 (5 bases). The V gene lost 6 bases and the J gene lost 4 bases, with 16 bases spanning the gap. This CDR3 has 15 residues. Germline CDR1 is MGHRA and CDR2 is YSYEKL. CDR3 protein: CASREGWGDNQPQHF. The CDR3 DNA reads as TGCGCCAGCAGAGAGGGTTGGGGGGATAATCAGCCCCAGCATTTT.

The rearrangement joins TRBV7-3 to TRBJ2-7; 9 bases align to TRBD1. The CDR3 spans 14 residues. CDR1 is SGHTA and CDR2 is FQGTGA in the germline V gene. Trimming removed 5 bases from V and 4 bases from J; junction bases left unmatched: 6. CDR3 residues: CASSPGTGRYEQYF. In DNA, the CDR3 is TGTGCCAGCAGCCCCGGGACAGGGAGGTACGAGCAGTACTTC.

The rearrangement joins TRBV6-1 to TRBJ1-2, with 7 bases matching TRBD1. The CDR3 covers 14 residues. Trimming cost V 8 bases and J 4 bases; bases outside gene matches: 10. Germline loops: CDR1 MNHNS, CDR2 SASEGT. The CDR3 sequence is CASSNGQAGYGYTF. CDR3 in DNA: TGTGCCAGCTCAAACGGACAGGCTGGCTATGGCTACACCTTC.

The V call is TRBV10-3, the J call TRBJ1-4, with D perhaps TRBD1 (5 bases). Germline V CDR1 and CDR2: ENHRY, SYGVKD. V was trimmed by 0 bases and J by 3 bases, leaving 14 bases between them. This CDR3 spans 17 amino acids. The CDR3 region has the DNA TGTGCCATCAGTGAGTCGCAGGGCGGTGCAGCTAATGAAAAACTGTTTTTT. This translates into CAISESQGGAANEKLFF.

The V call is TRBV6-5, the J call TRBJ2-1; no clear D gene. With 0 bases removed from V and 12 bases from J, the gap between germline ends came to 15 bases. This CDR3 is built from 14 residues. The germline V gene has CDR1 MNHEY and CDR2 SVGAGI. Here the CDR3 DNA reads TGTGCCAGCAGTTACTCGTCTAATACCCTAGTGCAGTTCTTC. Its protein is CASSYSSNTLVQFF.

This rearrangement joins TRBV28 to TRBJ2-7; 7 bases align to TRBD2. CDR3 length: 16 residues. Germline lookup yields CDR1 MDHEN and CDR2 SYDVKM. The ends lost 6 bases at V and 5 bases at J; junction bases unmatched: 16. The CDR3 here is CASSPPGGAGANEQYF. The DNA for the CDR3 is TGTGCCAGCAGCCCCCCCGGCGGGGCGGGAGCCAACGAGCAGTACTTC.

The chain is built from TRBV5-1 and TRBJ1-4; tentative D call: TRBD1 (5 bases). V gave up 0 bases and J gave up 5 bases, with 11 bases separating them. The CDR3 runs 15 residues. Germline V gene sequence: CDR1 SGHRS, CDR2 YFSETQ. The CDR3 nucleotides are TGCGCCAGCAGCTTGGCAGTGGGACTAAATGAAAAACTGTTTTTT. Translation: CASSLAVGLNEKLFF.

V and J are TRBV9 and TRBJ1-2; D is possibly TRBD1 (5 bases). The CDR3 extends over 16 amino acids. V lost 2 bases and J lost 6, with 20 bases in between. The germline gives CDR1 SGDLS, CDR2 YYNGEE. The chain's CDR3 is CASSVGEKGSGDGYTF. CDR3 nucleotides: TGTGCCAGCAGCGTTGGGGAGAAGGGCTCGGGGGATGGCTACACCTTC.

This clone was recorded only once. Here the CDR3 DNA reads TGCGCCAGCAGCTTGGGGGCAGGGGGGTTTACAGAGACCCAGTACTTC. Translating it yields CASSLGAGGFTETQYF. The genes are TRBV5-1 and TRBJ2-5; a weak D match, TRBD1 (7 bases). The CDR3 is 16 residues long. Germline V gene sequence: CDR1 SGHRS, CDR2 YFSETQ. V lost 0 bases, J lost 4 bases, and 16 bases lay in between.

The chain uses TRBV21-1 and TRBJ2-2; the listed D gene, TRBD2, was not tested against the DNA. TRBV21-1 is recorded as a pseudogene. This CDR3 has 15 amino acids. The CDR3: CASTRGLADTGELFF. CDR3 nucleotides: TGTGCCAGCACCAGGGGACTAGCGGATACCGGGGAGCTGTTTTTT.

This clone was seen just once. The V call is TRBV5-1, the J call TRBJ2-6; D is unclear. Trimming took off 4 bases at V and 0 bases at J, with 5 bases between the two ends. Germline V CDR1 and CDR2: SGHRS, YFSETQ. CDR3 size: 14 residues. CDR3 sequence reads: CASSPSSGANVLTF. CDR3 nucleotide sequence: TGCGCCAGCAGCCCCTCCTCTGGGGCCAACGTCCTGACTTTC.

This sequence joins TRBV2 and TRBJ2-3, with TRBD2 as a possible D gene (6 bases). Germline values: CDR1 SNHLY, CDR2 FYNNEI. With 6 bases removed from V and 6 bases from J, the gap between germline ends came to 10 bases. The CDR3 loop spans 12 amino acids. CDR3 amino acids: CASRYGGDTQYF. The CDR3 bases are TGTGCCAGCAGGTACGGGGGTGATACGCAGTATTTT.

The V call is TRBV7-2, the J call TRBJ2-7, with D perhaps TRBD1 (6 bases). The germline V gene has CDR1 SGHTA and CDR2 FQGNSA. This CDR3 region has 15 residues. V lost 6 bases to trimming and J lost 3 bases, with 18 bases between them. The CDR3 region is CASRPSQQGGYEQYF. The CDR3 DNA is TGTGCCAGCAGGCCCTCTCAACAGGGCGGCTACGAGCAGTACTTC. The full variable domain, its missing parts supplied by reference TRBV7-2 and TRBJ2-7, is GAGVSQSPSNKVTEKGKDVELRCDPISGHTALYWYRQSLGQGLEFLIYFQGNSAPDKSGLPSDRFSAERTGGSVSTLTIQRTQQEDSAVYLCASRPSQQGGYEQYFGPGTRLTVT.

This clone was recorded a few times. The chain links TRBV5-1 to TRBJ1-6, with 7 bases matching TRBD1. The V segment lost 4 bases and the J segment 6 bases; nucleotides outside the gene matches: 4. The CDR3 has 14 amino acids. The V gene's germline CDR1 is SGHRS and CDR2 YFSETQ. The CDR3 reads CASSPGTVNSPLHF. CDR3 bases: TGCGCCAGCAGCCCCGGGACAGTTAATTCACCCCTCCACTTT.

This clone was counted a single time. The chain carries TRBV19 and TRBJ2-7; 7 positions match TRBD2. V shed 6 bases, J shed 2 bases, and the junction held 13 bases outside the gene matches. This CDR3 spans 16 amino acids. CDR1 LNHDA and CDR2 SQIVND come from the germline V gene (reference sequence). This CDR3 reads CASSHQTGTTTYEQYF. The CDR3 bases are TGTGCCAGTAGCCACCAAACCGGGACTACAACCTACGAGCAGTACTTC. The whole variable domain, remainder taken from reference TRBV19 and TRBJ2-7, is DGGITQSPKYLFRKEGQNVTLSCEQNLNHDAMYWYRQDPGQGLRLIYYSQIVNDFQKGDIAEGYSVSREKKESFPLTVTSAQKNPTAFYLCASSHQTGTTTYEQYFGPGTRLTVT.

The V and J genes are TRBV5-6 and TRBJ2-1; D might be TRBD2 (6 bases). V lost 3 bases and J lost 3, with 19 bases in between. Germline V gives CDR1 SGHDT, CDR2 YYEEEE. The CDR3 sequence is 17 residues long. The CDR3 DNA reads as TGTGCCAGCAGCTACGGAGGGCCCCTATTTATCTACAATGAGCAGTTCTTC. Translated, it gives CASSYGGPLFIYNEQFF.

The chain joins TRBV30 to TRBJ2-7; D call uncertain. The CDR3 totals 11 residues. Deletions cut 3 bases from V and 3 bases from J, with 6 bases between. The germline gives CDR1 GTSNPN, CDR2 SVGIG (reference sequence). Written as DNA, the CDR3 is TGTGCCTGGAGGAGAAACTACGAGCAGTACTTC. Protein product: CAWRRNYEQYF.

The chain couples TRBV2 to TRBJ2-1; a possible D gene is TRBD1 (5 bases). Germline CDR1 SNHLY, CDR2 FYNNEI. There are 13 residues in the CDR3. V lost 3 bases, J lost 10 bases, and 13 bases lay in between. The CDR3 here is CASSDVGDLEQFF. CDR3 nucleotide sequence: TGTGCCAGCAGTGATGTAGGGGATTTGGAGCAGTTCTTC.

The CDR3 loop is CASDPGLWEGDTQYF. CDR3 nucleotides: TGTGCCAGTGACCCGGGACTCTGGGAGGGGGATACGCAGTATTTT. V gene TRBV7-2 combines with J gene TRBJ2-3; 7 bases fit TRBD2. The length of the CDR3 is 15 residues. Germline loops: CDR1 SGHTA, CDR2 FQGNSA. With 9 bases clipped from V and 6 bases from J, the junction kept 15 bases outside the gene matches.

The chain uses TRBV5-1 and TRBJ2-7; possibly TRBD1 for D (5 bases). The CDR3 loop spans 13 amino acids. Trimming left V 1 base short and J 4 bases short, with 9 bases between. Germline loops: CDR1 SGHRS, CDR2 YFSETQ. CDR3: CASSLQGGYEQYF. CDR3 in DNA: TGCGCCAGCAGCTTGCAGGGTGGATACGAGCAGTACTTC.

This clone is a singleton in its sample. This sequence joins TRBV7-7 and TRBJ2-2; TRBD1 is a possible D gene (5 bases). CDR1 is SSHAT, CDR2 FNYEAQ, per germline (reference sequence). The CDR3 covers 15 residues. The germline V and J ends were trimmed by 2 bases and 0 bases, with 7 bases remaining between them. The DNA for the CDR3 is TGTGCCAGCAGCTTAACGACAGCGAACACCGGGGAGCTGTTTTTT. Protein product: CASSLTTANTGELFF.

As regards this clone: The junction does not match germline at one end; this may be a read error. The genes are TRBV7-9 and TRBJ1-4; D unclear. Looked up from germline, CDR1 is SEHNR and CDR2 is FQNEAQ (reference sequence). This CDR3 is 15 amino acids long. CDR3 protein: CSSSSTTKSGEKLFF. CDR3 bases: TGTTCCAGCAGCAGTACGACGAAGAGCGGGGAAAAACTGTTTTTT. Supplemented by reference TRBV7-9 and TRBJ1-4, the full variable domain reads DTGVSQNPRHKITKRGQNVTFRCDPISEHNRLYWYRQTLGQGPEFLTYFQNEAQLEKSRLLSDRFSAERPKGSFSTLEIQRTEQGDSAMYLCSSSSTTKSGEKLFFGSGTQLSVL.

The chain is built from TRBV19 and TRBJ2-1; 7 nucleotides agree with TRBD2. This CDR3 is built from 15 residues. V was clipped by 2 bases and J by 6 bases; unmatched bases: 7. Germline V gene data show CDR1 as LNHDA and CDR2 as SQIVND (reference sequence). The CDR3 DNA reads TGTGCCAGTAGTATAAGAGGCCCGGGAGGCAATGAGCAGTTCTTC. It yields the protein CASSIRGPGGNEQFF.

CDR3 residues: CASISPDRTNTDTQYF. CDR3 nucleotide sequence: TGTGCCAGCATCTCCCCGGACAGGACTAACACAGATACGCAGTATTTT. V is TRBV27 and J is TRBJ2-3, with D possibly matching TRBD1 (7 bases). This CDR3 region has 16 residues. CDR1 and CDR2 (germline): MNHEY, SMNVEV (reference sequence). V was pared by 7 bases and J by 2 bases, with 19 bases between.

This chain links TRBV7-2 with TRBJ2-3; no clear D gene. This CDR3 is 14 amino acids long. V lost 6 bases and J lost 4, with 14 bases in between. Per germline, CDR1 SGHTA and CDR2 FQGNSA. This CDR3 is CASSSSAGSDTQYF. CDR3 sequence (DNA): TGTGCCAGCAGTTCCTCAGCAGGTTCAGATACGCAGTATTTT.